These T cell receptor beta chains were read from a single sample in a study of graft-versus-host responses after intestinal transplantation. The assay was immunoSEQ multiplex PCR, and TCRdb's table has in-frame clones only and misses some. The repertoire holds 13,000 or so clones, with approximately 88% as singletons. This material consisted of PBMCs, taken around 310 days after intestinal transplant. These receptors came from a human patient who received an intestinal transplant, so some T cells may come from the graft donor. Each CDR3 is given with its conserved first and last residue. A D gene is named only where the DNA matches it firmly. Not all rows give a size; the values are once, few, many and, for expanded clones, a class.

D: TRBD1
V: TRBV4-2
J: TRBJ1-2
size: NA
DNA: TGTGCCAGCAGCTTGGGTCGGACAGGGAGCAGCTATGGCTACACCTTC
CDR3: CASSLGRTGSSYGYTF

D: NA
V: TRBV6-4
J: TRBJ2-1
size: NA
DNA: TGTGCCAGCAGTGACAAAAGCGGCTCCTACAATGAGCAGTTCTTC
CDR3: CASSDKSGSYNEQFF

D: TRBD2
V: TRBV2
J: TRBJ2-1
size: NA
DNA: TGTGCCAGCAGTGTTAAGACTAGCGGGATTAATGAGCAGTTCTTC
CDR3: CASSVKTSGINEQFF

D: NA
V: TRBV10-3
J: TRBJ2-2
size: once
DNA: TGTGCCATCAGTGAATCGACGGGGGAGACCGGGGAGCTGTTTTTT
CDR3: CAISESTGETGELFF

D: NA
V: TRBV30
J: TRBJ2-7
size: NA
DNA: TGTGCCTGGAACCAGGGCTCCTACGAGCAGTACTTC
CDR3: CAWNQGSYEQYF

D: TRBD2
V: TRBV27
J: TRBJ2-5
size: NA
DNA: TGTGCCAGCAGTTTAGACGGACTAGCGGGAGACCGAGAGACCCAGTACTTC
CDR3: CASSLDGLAGDRETQYF

D: TRBD2
V: TRBV28
J: TRBJ2-5
size: NA
DNA: TGTGCCAGCAGCTCCATAGCGGGAGGGCCGAAGGAGACCCAGTACTTC
CDR3: CASSSIAGGPKETQYF

D: NA
V: TRBV18
J: TRBJ1-1
size: NA
DNA: TGTGCCAGCTCACCCCAGCGCGGGGCTTATACTGAAGCTTTCTTT
CDR3: CASSPQRGAYTEAFF

D: NA
V: TRBV5-1
J: TRBJ1-2
size: NA
DNA: TGCGCCAGCAGTGATGGGAGTAACTATGGCTACACCTTC
CDR3: CASSDGSNYGYTF

D: TRBD2
V: TRBV4-1
J: TRBJ2-1
size: NA
DNA: TGCGCCAGCAGATCGGAGCGGGGCTCCAATGAGCAGTTCTTC
CDR3: CASRSERGSNEQFF

D: TRBD1
V: TRBV28
J: TRBJ2-2
size: NA
DNA: TGTGCCAGCAGTTTAATAACAGGGGAAAGCACCGGGGAGCTGTTTTTT
CDR3: CASSLITGESTGELFF

D: NA
V: TRBV7-9
J: TRBJ1-1
size: few
DNA: TGTGCCAGCAGCTTAGTGATACAGATGAACACTGAAGCTTTCTTT
CDR3: CASSLVIQMNTEAFF

D: TRBD1
V: TRBV6-5
J: TRBJ1-1
size: NA
DNA: TGTGCCAGCAGAGAAGGGACAGGGGCTGAAGCTTTCTTT
CDR3: CASREGTGAEAFF

D: TRBD1
V: TRBV19
J: TRBJ1-5
size: few
DNA: TGTGCCAGTAGGGGGACAGAGGATCAGCCCCAGCATTTT
CDR3: CASRGTEDQPQHF

D: NA
V: TRBV11-3
J: TRBJ1-1
size: few
DNA: TGTGCCAGCAGCTTGACAGCGAACACTGAAGCTTTCTTT
CDR3: CASSLTANTEAFF

D: NA
V: TRBV9
J: TRBJ2-7
size: once
DNA: TGTGCCAGCAGCGCTGGGGGAGGTCTGGCCTACGAGCAGTACTTC
CDR3: CASSAGGGLAYEQYF

D: NA
V: TRBV7-9
J: TRBJ2-2
size: NA
DNA: TGTGCCAGCAGCTTAGGGACACTTGGTACCGGGGAGCTGTTTTTT
CDR3: CASSLGTLGTGELFF

D: NA
V: TRBV28
J: TRBJ1-1
size: NA
DNA: TGTGCCAGCAGTCGGTGGGAGAACACTGAAGCTTTCTTT
CDR3: CASSRWENTEAFF

D: NA
V: TRBV4-2
J: TRBJ1-2
size: few
DNA: TGTGCCAGCAGCCCCCCCGAGCCTTCTAACTATGGCTACACCTTC
CDR3: CASSPPEPSNYGYTF

D: TRBD1
V: TRBV28
J: TRBJ2-1
size: NA
DNA: TGTGCCAGCAATGCCCCGGGACAGGGGGAGAATGAGCAGTTCTTC
CDR3: CASNAPGQGENEQFF

D: NA
V: TRBV2
J: TRBJ2-2
size: NA
DNA: TGTGCCAGCATCAAAGACACCGGGGAGCTGTTTTTT
CDR3: CASIKDTGELFF

D: TRBD1
V: TRBV28
J: TRBJ1-4
size: NA
DNA: TGTGCCAGCGGGGACCGGGACAGGCGTCTGAATGAAAAACTGTTTTTT
CDR3: CASGDRDRRLNEKLFF

D: TRBD1
V: TRBV6-6
J: TRBJ1-2
size: few
DNA: TGTGCCAGCAGTAAACAGGGGGACTATGGCTACACCTTC
CDR3: CASSKQGDYGYTF

D: TRBD1
V: TRBV4-3
J: TRBJ1-1
size: NA
DNA: TGCGCCAGCAGCCAAGATCTTGGGACAGGGGTTGAAGCTTTCTTT
CDR3: CASSQDLGTGVEAFF

D: NA
V: TRBV7-9
J: TRBJ2-1
size: NA
DNA: TGTGCCAGCAGCCGACTTGACAATGAGCAGTTCTTC
CDR3: CASSRLDNEQFF

D: TRBD1
V: TRBV28
J: TRBJ2-5
size: once
DNA: TGTGCCAGCAGTCCGGGACAGTTCCAAGAGACCCAGTACTTC
CDR3: CASSPGQFQETQYF

D: TRBD1
V: TRBV9
J: TRBJ2-1
size: NA
DNA: TGTGCCAGCAGCGTAGCCCCCGGGACAGGGGGCAATGAGCAGTTCTTC
CDR3: CASSVAPGTGGNEQFF

D: NA
V: TRBV27
J: TRBJ2-6
size: NA
DNA: TGTGCCAGCGGGCCGACAGGGGAGGGTCCTGGGGCCAACGTCCTGACTTTC
CDR3: CASGPTGEGPGANVLTF

D: TRBD1
V: TRBV6-5
J: TRBJ1-4
size: NA
DNA: TGTGCCAGCAGTTACGGGGACAGGGTCGTAGGAAAACTGTTTTTT
CDR3: CASSYGDRVVGKLFF

D: TRBD1
V: TRBV15
J: TRBJ2-6
size: NA
DNA: TGTGCCACCAGCCTCCGGGACAGAGACTCTGGGGCCAACGTCCTGACTTTC
CDR3: CATSLRDRDSGANVLTF

D: TRBD2
V: TRBV11-1
J: TRBJ2-7
size: NA
DNA: TGTGCCAGCAGCTCCCCTGGGACTAGCGGGAGCTACGAGCAGTACTTC
CDR3: CASSSPGTSGSYEQYF

D: TRBD2
V: TRBV7-2
J: TRBJ2-7
size: NA
DNA: TGTGCCAGCAGCTTAGGGCCCTTCGGGGGTAGCGGGCCACACGAGCAGTACTTC
CDR3: CASSLGPFGGSGPHEQYF

D: NA
V: TRBV28
J: TRBJ1-2
size: NA
DNA: TGTGCCATACAGAAACTATACAGGGATGGCTACACCTTC
CDR3: CAIQKLYRDGYTF

D: TRBD2
V: TRBV27
J: TRBJ2-7
size: once
DNA: TGTGCCAGCCGCAGACTAGCGGGAGTGACCTACGAGCAGTACTTC
CDR3: CASRRLAGVTYEQYF

D: TRBD2
V: TRBV19
J: TRBJ2-3
size: once
DNA: TGTGCCAGTAGTATACGGACTAGCACTTCCACAGATACGCAGTATTTT
CDR3: CASSIRTSTSTDTQYF

D: NA
V: TRBV6-5
J: TRBJ1-2
size: NA
DNA: TGTGCCAGCAGTTATGGCTATGGCTACACCTTC
CDR3: CASSYGYGYTF

D: TRBD2
V: TRBV11-3
J: TRBJ2-1
size: NA
DNA: TGTGCCAGCAGCGTAGGTACTAGCGGCTCCTCCTACAATGAGCAGTTCTTC
CDR3: CASSVGTSGSSYNEQFF

D: NA
V: TRBV28
J: TRBJ2-7
size: NA
DNA: TGTGGGGCAACTGGGGACACTGCCTACGAGCAGTACTTC
CDR3: CGATGDTAYEQYF

D: NA
V: TRBV30
J: TRBJ2-7
size: NA
DNA: TGTGCCTGGAGTGTAGAAAGCTGGCAGCAGTACTTC
CDR3: CAWSVESWQQYF

D: NA
V: TRBV27
J: TRBJ2-7
size: NA
DNA: TGTGCCAGCAGTCCCAAGGGGTTTTGGGACGAGCAGTACTTC
CDR3: CASSPKGFWDEQYF

D: TRBD2
V: TRBV27
J: TRBJ2-3
size: NA
DNA: TGTGCCAGCAGTTTACGGGGACTAGCGGGAGGGCCCTCAGATACGCAGTATTTT
CDR3: CASSLRGLAGGPSDTQYF